The rows below give T cell receptor beta chains drawn from one sample of a study of OX40 agonist ivuxolimab in advanced cancers. Sequenced by immunoSEQ multiplex PCR; TCRdb stores in-frame clones only, minus some. The table includes about 7,800 clones, 90% detected once. The sequencing used CD4+ or CD8+ T cells sorted from blood, collected in a trial of the OX40 agonist ivuxolimab. Receptor source: an adult with an advanced solid tumor such as melanoma, head and neck, liver or kidney cancer. The CDR3 runs from the conserved cysteine through the conserved F or W. Fields, in order: J gene, clone size, V gene, D gene, CDR3 DNA, CDR3 protein. The D gene is left open where the match is weak. Some rows have no size entry. The others give once, few or many, or a class for an expanded clone.

>TRBJ2-2|few|TRBV19|TRBD2
TGTGCCAGTACCCGGGGGGAAGGGCCCTCCGGGGAGCTGTTTTTT
CASTRGEGPSGELFF
>TRBJ1-1|NA|TRBV7-9|NA
TGTGCCAGCAGCCCCCCGGTCGTATCTGAAGCTTTCTTT
CASSPPVVSEAFF
>TRBJ1-1|NA|TRBV29-1|TRBD1
TGCAGCGCGCGGAACACAGGGGGAGTCACTGAAGCTTTCTTT
CSARNTGGVTEAFF
>TRBJ1-5|few|TRBV9|NA
TGTGCCAGCAGTGCGGGGGGGGACTCTCGGGTTCAGCCCCAGCATTTT
CASSAGGDSRVQPQHF
>TRBJ1-1|NA|TRBV2|NA
TGTGCCAGCAGTGGCGACTACAGGGAAATGAACACTGAAGCTTTCTTT
CASSGDYREMNTEAFF
>TRBJ2-7|NA|TRBV5-6|NA
TGTGCCAGCAGCTTGATGAGCTACGAGCAGTACTTC
CASSLMSYEQYF
>TRBJ2-1|NA|TRBV27|NA
TGTGCCAGCAGTTTAGAGGTTAGCGGCACCTACAATGAGCAGTTCTTC
CASSLEVSGTYNEQFF
>TRBJ1-5|NA|TRBV11-2|NA
TGTGCCACCCAGGACGGAAATCAGCCCCAGCATTTT
CATQDGNQPQHF
>TRBJ2-2|NA|TRBV19|NA
TGTGCCAGTAGTGGCTGGGGAGCAAGGAACACCGGGGAGCTGCTTTTT
CASSGWGARNTGELLF
>TRBJ2-1|NA|TRBV10-3|TRBD1
TGTGCCATCAGTGCCCCTATCGGGACAGGGGATACATACAATGAGCAGTTCTTC
CAISAPIGTGDTYNEQFF
>TRBJ2-3|NA|TRBV9|TRBD2
TGTGCCAGCAGCCCCGGGGGGGGGCACACAGATACGCAGTATTTT
CASSPGGGHTDTQYF
>TRBJ1-1|NA|TRBV5-1|TRBD1
TGCGCCAGCAGCCGCGACACAGGGGGGAACACTGAAGCTTTCTTT
CASSRDTGGNTEAFF
>TRBJ2-3|NA|TRBV10-2|TRBD2
TGCGCCAGCAGACAGACAGGGACTAGCGGGAGGGCCCTGGAAGATACGCAGTATTTT
CASRQTGTSGRALEDTQYF
>TRBJ1-1|once|TRBV6-6|NA
TGTGCCAGCAGTTACAGGGGGGGGATTACTGAAGCTTTCTTT
CASSYRGGITEAFF
>TRBJ2-1|NA|TRBV16|NA
TGTGCCAGCAGCCAACCCATCCCCGACGAGCAGTTCTTC
CASSQPIPDEQFF
>TRBJ1-1|NA|TRBV10-3|NA
TGTGCCATCAGTGAGAGGGGATACCCAGTGAACACTGAAGCTTTCTTT
CAISERGYPVNTEAFF
>TRBJ1-1|NA|TRBV29-1|NA
TGCAGCGTTGCCACCACCCAGTTAAACACTGAAGCTTTCTTT
CSVATTQLNTEAFF
>TRBJ1-1|NA|TRBV18|NA
TGTGCCAGCTCGCCCGAGGTTTCTGAAGCTTTCTTT
CASSPEVSEAFF
>TRBJ2-5|NA|TRBV5-5|NA
TGTGCCAGCAGCTTAGCGGGTACAGAGACCCAGTACTTC
CASSLAGTETQYF
>TRBJ1-3|NA|TRBV25-1|NA
TGTGCCAGCAGTGAATACTCTGGAAACACCATATATTTT
CASSEYSGNTIYF